One sample yielded the 32 T cell receptor beta chains listed below, sequenced in a study of T cell changes during pregnancy in multiple sclerosis (dated by TCRdb to the late 2010s). Library preparation used the immunoSEQ multiplex PCR assay. The clones in this table, taken by TCRdb from immuneACCESS, are in-frame only. Not every clone is retained; where verified, under half of the shortfall comes from an unresolved V gene, and the cause of the rest is unknown. The sample table records around 32,000 clones; roughly 89% of these occur just once. The ten most abundant clones make up over 7.5% of the sample. The starting material was CD8+ T cells from peripheral blood mononuclear cells, obtained before pregnancy. These receptors originate from a female donor with multiple sclerosis, enrolled in a pregnancy study.

The V and J genes are TRBV11-2 and TRBJ2-7; weak D call: TRBD1 (6 bases). The CDR3 sequence is 13 residues long. With 4 bases removed from V and 3 bases from J, the gap between germline ends came to 10 bases. Germline V gene sequence: CDR1 SGHAT, CDR2 FQNNGV. The CDR3 is CASSSQGGYEQYF. CDR3 in DNA: TGTGCCAGCAGCTCCCAAGGGGGCTACGAGCAGTACTTC.

The chain has TRBV6-1 and TRBJ1-6; 8 bases map to TRBD1. CDR1 MNHNS and CDR2 SASEGT come from the germline V gene. This CDR3 is 15 amino acids long. The junction had 6 bases not matched to a gene; V was cut back by 1 base and J by 10 bases. The CDR3 loop reads CASSEDPGGGSPLHF. CDR3 DNA: TGTGCCAGCAGTGAAGACCCAGGGGGCGGATCACCCCTCCACTTT.

This chain links TRBV7-2 with TRBJ2-7; the D is unclear. Per germline, CDR1 SGHTA and CDR2 FQGNSA. V shed 2 bases and J shed 1 base, with 9 bases lying between them. The CDR3 loop spans 14 amino acids. This CDR3 is CASSLFGGSYEQYF. CDR3 DNA: TGTGCCAGCAGCTTATTTGGCGGATCCTACGAGCAGTACTTC.

The gene calls are TRBV5-1 and TRBJ2-3; 14 bases agree with TRBD2. This CDR3 is 20 amino acids long. Germline CDR1 SGHRS, CDR2 YFSETQ. After removal of 0 bases from V and 2 bases from J, the junction contained 11 bases not matched to a gene. DNA for the CDR3: TGCGCCAGCAGCTTGGGACTAGCGGGAGGGCCCCTGGGTTTCACAGATACGCAGTATTTT. Amino acids: CASSLGLAGGPLGFTDTQYF.

The V and J genes are TRBV19 and TRBJ1-1, with D maybe TRBD1 (6 bases). Germline-derived CDR1 and CDR2 are LNHDA and SQIVND (reference sequence). V dropped 5 bases and J dropped 5 bases, with 15 bases sitting between them. This CDR3 comprises 14 residues. CDR3 sequence (DNA): TGTGCCAGTAGTTCAACAGGGTATAGGACTGAAGCTTTCTTT. It is translated as CASSSTGYRTEAFF.

The chain uses TRBV12-5 and TRBJ1-2; TRBD1 aligns across 7 bases. The CDR3 consists of 14 residues. Germline V lookup: CDR1 LGHNT, CDR2 FRNRAP. J was trimmed by 8 bases and V by 2 bases; bases with no gene match: 8. The CDR3 is CASGLPGTEMGYTF. The CDR3 coding sequence is TGTGCTAGTGGTTTGCCCGGGACAGAGATGGGCTACACCTTC. The full variable domain, its missing parts supplied by reference TRBV12-5 and TRBJ1-2, is DARVTQTPRHKVTEMGQEVTMRCQPILGHNTVFWYRQTMMQGLELLAYFRNRAPLDDSGMPKDRFSAEMPDATLATLKIQPSEPRDSAVYFCASGLPGTEMGYTFGSGTRLTVV.

This rearrangement joins TRBV28 to TRBJ1-2; 9 bases are a match to TRBD1. V gave up 3 bases and J gave up 6 bases; unmatched junction bases: 5. The CDR3 loop spans 14 amino acids. Germline values: CDR1 MDHEN, CDR2 SYDVKM. As DNA, the CDR3 is TGTGCCAGCAGTTTCTTACAGGGGGCGGATGGCTACACCTTC. Protein sequence: CASSFLQGADGYTF.

This chain uses TRBV30 with TRBJ2-3; tentatively, D is TRBD2 (6 bases). The V gene's germline CDR1 is GTSNPN and CDR2 SVGIG (reference sequence). The CDR3 runs to 13 residues. V was cut by 5 bases and J by 2 bases, with 11 bases left in between. The DNA for the CDR3 is TGTGCCTGGGGGAGGACTGTCACAGATACGCAGTATTTT. It specifies CAWGRTVTDTQYF.

The chain joins TRBV5-1 to TRBJ1-2; possible D gene TRBD1, 5 bases. This CDR3 has 12 amino acids. Trimming cost V 3 bases and J 7 bases, with 10 bases left between them. Germline values: CDR1 SGHRS, CDR2 YFSETQ. CDR3 in amino acids: CASSSSGGGYTF. The DNA of the CDR3 is TGCGCCAGCAGCTCAAGCGGGGGTGGCTACACCTTC.

The chain couples TRBV6-4 to TRBJ2-2, with 11 nucleotides matching TRBD2. There are 16 residues in the CDR3. Per the germline V gene, CDR1 is MRHNA and CDR2 is SNTAGT. The V gene end was trimmed by 6 bases and the J gene end by 6 bases; junction bases not matched to a gene: 9. The CDR3 protein is CASSQTGLAGAGELFF. The CDR3 DNA reads as TGTGCCAGCAGCCAAACCGGACTAGCGGGTGCCGGGGAGCTGTTTTTT.

The chain employs TRBV7-9 and TRBJ2-7, with 9 bases lining up with TRBD1. V was pared by 5 bases and J by 2 bases, with 10 bases of the junction left unmatched. The CDR3 contains 16 residues. Germline values: CDR1 SEHNR, CDR2 FQNEAQ (reference sequence). The CDR3 loop is CASSRPGQGGTYEQYF. CDR3 DNA sequence: TGTGCCAGCAGCCGACCGGGACAGGGAGGGACCTACGAGCAGTACTTC.

The J gene is TRBJ2-7, the V gene TRBV5-6; the D gene is possibly TRBD1 (5 bases). The CDR3 has 14 amino acids. V was pared by 6 bases and J by 0 bases, with 13 bases between. The germline V gene encodes CDR1 SGHDT and CDR2 YYEEEE. CDR3 region: CASNDRRSSYEQYF. The DNA of the CDR3 is TGTGCCAGCAATGACAGACGATCCTCCTACGAGCAGTACTTC. The whole variable domain, remainder taken from reference TRBV5-6 and TRBJ2-7, is DAGVTQSPTHLIKTRGQQVTLRCSPKSGHDTVSWYQQALGQGPQFIFQYYEEEERQRGNFPDRFSGHQFPNYSSELNVNALLLGDSALYLCASNDRRSSYEQYFGPGTRLTVT.

By sample share, this clone is medium-sized. The chain employs TRBV27 and TRBJ2-2; possible D gene TRBD1, 5 bases. V dropped 4 bases and J dropped 1 base, with 13 bases sitting between them. This CDR3 comprises 16 residues. Germline CDR1 reads MNHEY; CDR2 reads SMNVEV (reference sequence). The CDR3 DNA reads as TGTGCCAGCAGTTCCCCCGACAGCGAGAACACCGGGGAGCTGTTTTTT. This sequence encodes CASSSPDSENTGELFF.

As DNA, the CDR3 is TGTGCCAGCAGTAATCGTCTACCCTCTGGGGCCAACGTCCTGACTTTC. This encodes CASSNRLPSGANVLTF. The chain uses TRBV27 and TRBJ2-6; no firm D call. Looked up from germline, CDR1 is MNHEY and CDR2 is SMNVEV (reference sequence). This CDR3 spans 16 amino acids. The V and J ends lost 5 bases and 0 bases respectively, with 11 bases between them.

The rearrangement uses TRBV19 and TRBJ2-3, with 10 bases that match TRBD2. The V gene's germline CDR1 is LNHDA and CDR2 SQIVND (reference sequence). The junction had 4 bases not matched to a gene; V was cut back by 2 bases and J by 2 bases. The CDR3 has 16 residues. The CDR3 region is CASSISGLAPTDTQYF. The CDR3, as DNA: TGTGCCAGTAGTATATCGGGACTAGCGCCCACAGATACGCAGTATTTT.

This chain uses TRBV19 with TRBJ2-1; 13 nucleotides match TRBD2. Germline CDR1 and CDR2: LNHDA and SQIVND (reference sequence). Losses at the gene ends were 5 bases for V and 8 bases for J; bases not matched to a gene: 12. The CDR3 has 17 amino acids. CDR3: CASSDTLAGGPMDEQFF. In DNA form, the CDR3 reads TGTGCCAGTAGTGACACACTAGCGGGGGGGCCTATGGATGAGCAGTTCTTC.

This clone was seen just once. The CDR3 nucleotides are TGTGCCAGCAGCGTAGCGGGAGGCACAGATACGCAGTATTTT. Its protein is CASSVAGGTDTQYF. V usage is TRBV28 and J usage is TRBJ2-3; TRBD2 aligns across 9 bases. V lost 6 bases, J lost 1 base, and 2 bases stayed unmatched. Germline V CDR1 and CDR2: MDHEN, SYDVKM. The CDR3 has 14 residues. Based on the CDR3 plus reference TRBV28 and TRBJ2-3, the full variable domain is DVKVTQSSRYLVKRTGEKVFLECVQDMDHENMFWYRQDPGLGLRLIYFSYDVKMKEKGDIPEGYSVSREKKERFSLILESASTNQTSMYLCASSVAGGTDTQYFGPGTRLTVL.

The V and J genes are TRBV30 and TRBJ2-5; 9 bases are a match to TRBD2. Germline CDR1 GTSNPN, CDR2 SVGIG (reference sequence). This CDR3 is 14 amino acids long. With V trimmed by 3 bases and J by 4 bases, 6 bases remained unmatched. CDR3 loop: CAWSEGLAPETQYF. In nucleotides, the CDR3 is TGTGCCTGGAGCGAGGGACTAGCCCCAGAGACCCAGTACTTC.

The chain employs TRBV30 and TRBJ2-7; the D is unclear. Germline V gene sequence: CDR1 GTSNPN, CDR2 SVGIG (reference sequence). Trimming stripped 1 base from V and 4 bases from J, with 5 bases between. The CDR3 contains 11 residues. This CDR3 reads CAWSAGYEQYF. DNA of the CDR3: TGTGCCTGGAGTGCCGGTTACGAGCAGTACTTC.

The DNA of the CDR3 is TGTGCCATCAGTGGGCTAGCTGAAGCTTTCTTT. It is translated as CAISGLAEAFF. The chain uses TRBV10-3 and TRBJ1-1; no firm D call. CDR1 ENHRY and CDR2 SYGVKD come from the germline V gene. Trimming left V 4 bases short and J 6 bases short, with 6 bases between. This CDR3 region has 11 residues.

This rearrangement joins TRBV29-1 to TRBJ2-5; tentative D call: TRBD2 (5 bases). Germline values: CDR1 SQVTM, CDR2 ANQGSEA. V lost 1 base, J lost 1 base, and 7 bases lay in between. The CDR3 is 13 amino acids. The CDR3 coding sequence is TGCAGCGTTGAAGCCGAGGGCCAAGAGACCCAGTACTTC. This gives the protein CSVEAEGQETQYF.

The genes are TRBV5-1 and TRBJ1-1, with D perhaps TRBD1 (5 bases). V lost 3 bases to trimming and J lost 1 base, with 7 bases between them. The CDR3 is 13 residues long. Germline values: CDR1 SGHRS, CDR2 YFSETQ. This CDR3 reads CASSWDSNTEAFF. CDR3 sequence (DNA): TGCGCCAGCAGCTGGGACTCGAACACTGAAGCTTTCTTT. The variable domain in full, with the rest retrieved from reference TRBV5-1 and TRBJ1-1, is KAGVTQTPRYLIKTRGQQVTLSCSPISGHRSVSWYQQTPGQGLQFLFEYFSETQRNKGNFPGRFSGRQFSNSRSEMNVSTLELGDSALYLCASSWDSNTEAFFGQGTRLTVV.

The rearrangement joins TRBV11-2 to TRBJ2-5; D possibly corresponds to TRBD2 (6 bases). The V end lost 6 bases, the J end lost 1 base, and 12 bases lay between the germline ends. This CDR3 comprises 14 residues. Germline V gives CDR1 SGHAT, CDR2 FQNNGV. CDR3 DNA: TGTGCCAGCAGGTCGGGGACTCTCCAAGAGACCCAGTACTTC. Its protein is CASRSGTLQETQYF.

This chain uses TRBV15 with TRBJ1-2, with D hard to call. The germline V gene has CDR1 LNHNV and CDR2 YYDKDF (reference sequence). V was pared by 1 base and J by 6 bases, with 9 bases between. There are 13 residues in the CDR3. The CDR3 coding sequence is TGTGCCACCAGCAGAGTTGGGGAGCATGGCTACACCTTC. Its protein is CATSRVGEHGYTF.

The chain links TRBV19 to TRBJ2-1, with 7 nucleotides matching TRBD2. V lost 5 bases and J lost 6; bases outside the gene matches: 13. CDR1 LNHDA and CDR2 SQIVND come from the germline V gene (reference sequence). The CDR3 is made up of 16 amino acids. CDR3 DNA: TGTGCCAGTAGTCAACGGGAGGATTTCCCATCCAATGAGCAGTTCTTC. Its protein product is CASSQREDFPSNEQFF.

The chain uses TRBV6-5 and TRBJ1-2; 9 nucleotides match TRBD1. This CDR3 comprises 12 residues. The germline CDR1 and CDR2 sequences are MNHEY and SVGAGI. Trimming removed 10 bases from V and 2 bases from J; junction bases left unmatched: 2. The CDR3 loop reads CATTGGNYGYTF. DNA for the CDR3: TGTGCCACGACAGGGGGAAACTATGGCTACACCTTC.

The chain uses TRBV15 and TRBJ2-5; D is ambiguous. Germline V gene data show CDR1 as LNHNV and CDR2 as YYDKDF (reference sequence). The V gene lost 4 bases and the J gene lost 5 bases, with 14 bases spanning the gap. The CDR3 totals 14 residues. The CDR3 loop reads CATSTPWVAETQYF. The CDR3 nucleotides are TGTGCCACCAGCACTCCCTGGGTAGCCGAGACCCAGTACTTC.

The rearrangement uses TRBV11-1 and TRBJ2-7, with D possibly being TRBD2 (5 bases). The germline V gene encodes CDR1 SGHAT and CDR2 FQDESV (reference sequence). The CDR3 contains 13 residues. V lost 3 bases to trimming and J lost 3 bases, with 9 bases between them. CDR3 in amino acids: CASSFGLDYEQYF. DNA of the CDR3: TGTGCCAGCAGCTTCGGACTTGACTACGAGCAGTACTTC.

The chain combines TRBV9 with TRBJ2-1, with TRBD1 matching over 9 bases. The CDR3 totals 15 residues. CDR1 SGDLS and CDR2 YYNGEE come from the germline V gene. V lost 0 bases to trimming and J lost 2 bases; unmatched junction nucleotides: 0. CDR3 in amino acids: CASSVGTGAYNEQFF. The CDR3 coding sequence is TGTGCCAGCAGCGTAGGGACAGGGGCCTACAATGAGCAGTTCTTC.

The chain links TRBV27 to TRBJ1-1; D gene ambiguous. The germline gives CDR1 MNHEY, CDR2 SMNVEV (reference sequence). This CDR3 comprises 16 residues. Trimming removed 0 bases at V and 0 bases at J, with 11 bases between. In DNA form, the CDR3 reads TGTGCCAGCAGTTTATCGTGGCCGGGGTTGAACACTGAAGCTTTCTTT. Amino acid sequence: CASSLSWPGLNTEAFF.

The genes are TRBV28 and TRBJ2-7; D is possibly TRBD1 (6 bases). Germline V CDR1 and CDR2: MDHEN, SYDVKM. The V end lost 6 bases, the J end lost 1 base, and 13 bases lay between the germline ends. The CDR3 covers 14 residues. The CDR3 sequence: CASSLAGTSYEQYF. For the CDR3, the DNA is TGTGCCAGCAGCCTGGCCGGGACATCCTACGAGCAGTACTTC.

J is TRBJ1-2 and V is TRBV7-9, with a tentative D call TRBD1 (5 bases). CDR1 is SEHNR, CDR2 FQNEAQ, per germline (reference sequence). Trimming stripped 5 bases from V and 3 bases from J, with 10 bases between. This CDR3 comprises 13 residues. Here the CDR3 reads CASSPGPHYGYTF. DNA for the CDR3: TGTGCCAGCAGCCCAGGGCCTCACTATGGCTACACCTTC.